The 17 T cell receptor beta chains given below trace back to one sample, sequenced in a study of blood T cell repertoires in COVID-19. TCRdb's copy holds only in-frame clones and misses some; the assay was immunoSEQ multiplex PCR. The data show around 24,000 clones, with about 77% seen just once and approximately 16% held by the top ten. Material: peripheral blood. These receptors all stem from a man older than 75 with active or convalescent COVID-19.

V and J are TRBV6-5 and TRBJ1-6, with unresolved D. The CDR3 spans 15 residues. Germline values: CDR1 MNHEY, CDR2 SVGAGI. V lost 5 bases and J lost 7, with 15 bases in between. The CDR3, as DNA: TGTGCCAGCAGTCCTCCTACGGGGTGGAATTCACCCCTCCACTTT. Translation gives CASSPPTGWNSPLHF.

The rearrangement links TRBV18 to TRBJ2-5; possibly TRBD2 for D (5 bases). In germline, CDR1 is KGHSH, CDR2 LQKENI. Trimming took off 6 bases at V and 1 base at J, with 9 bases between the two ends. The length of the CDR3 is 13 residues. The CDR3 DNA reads TGTGCCAGCTCCGCCGGGATCCAAGAGACCCAGTACTTC. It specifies CASSAGIQETQYF.

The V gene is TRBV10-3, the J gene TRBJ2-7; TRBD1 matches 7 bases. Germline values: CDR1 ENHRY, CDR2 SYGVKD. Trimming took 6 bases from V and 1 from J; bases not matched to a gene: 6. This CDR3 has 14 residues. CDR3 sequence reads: CAIRDGQDSYEQYF. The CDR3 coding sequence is TGTGCCATCAGGGATGGACAGGATTCCTACGAGCAGTACTTC.

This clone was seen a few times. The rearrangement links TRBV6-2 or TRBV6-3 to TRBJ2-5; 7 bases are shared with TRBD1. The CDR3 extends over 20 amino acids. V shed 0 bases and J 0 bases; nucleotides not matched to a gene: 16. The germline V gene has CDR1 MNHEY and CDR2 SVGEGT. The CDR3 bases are TGTGCCAGCAGTTACTCCCTATTCCCCTACGGGACAGCGAACCAAGAGACCCAGTACTTC. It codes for CASSYSLFPYGTANQETQYF.

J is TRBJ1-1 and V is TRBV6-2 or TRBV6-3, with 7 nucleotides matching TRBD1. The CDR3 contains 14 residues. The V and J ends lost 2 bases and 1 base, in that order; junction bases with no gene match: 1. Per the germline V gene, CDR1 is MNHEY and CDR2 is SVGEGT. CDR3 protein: CASSYRDRNTEAFF. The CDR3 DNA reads TGTGCCAGCAGTTACAGGGACAGGAACACTGAAGCTTTCTTT.

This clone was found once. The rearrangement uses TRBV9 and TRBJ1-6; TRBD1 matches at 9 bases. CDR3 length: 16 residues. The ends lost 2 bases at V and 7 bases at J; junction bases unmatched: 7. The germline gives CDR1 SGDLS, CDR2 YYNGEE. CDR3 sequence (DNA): TGTGCCAGCAGCGTGGGGACAGGGACGAAGAATTCACCCCTCCACTTT. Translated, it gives CASSVGTGTKNSPLHF.

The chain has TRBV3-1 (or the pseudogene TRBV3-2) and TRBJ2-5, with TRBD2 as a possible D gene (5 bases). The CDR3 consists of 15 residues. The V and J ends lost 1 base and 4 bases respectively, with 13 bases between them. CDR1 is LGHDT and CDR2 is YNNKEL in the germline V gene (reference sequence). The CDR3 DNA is TGTGCCAGCAGCCAAGGGCCGGGTGGGAGAGAGACCCAGTACTTC. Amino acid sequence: CASSQGPGGRETQYF.

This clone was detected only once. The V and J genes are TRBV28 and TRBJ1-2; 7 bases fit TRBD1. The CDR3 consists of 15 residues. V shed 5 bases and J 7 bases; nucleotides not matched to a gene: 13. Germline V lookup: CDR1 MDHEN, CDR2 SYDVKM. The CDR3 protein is CASSREGGAGGGYTF. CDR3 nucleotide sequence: TGTGCCAGCAGTCGAGAAGGCGGGGCAGGGGGTGGCTACACCTTC.

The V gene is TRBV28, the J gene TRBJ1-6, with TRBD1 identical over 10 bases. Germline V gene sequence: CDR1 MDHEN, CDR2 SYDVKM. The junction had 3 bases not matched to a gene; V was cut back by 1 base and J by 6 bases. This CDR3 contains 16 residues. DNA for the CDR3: TGTGCCAGCAGTTTATTGGGGACAGGGGTTAATTCACCCCTCCACTTT. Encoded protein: CASSLLGTGVNSPLHF.

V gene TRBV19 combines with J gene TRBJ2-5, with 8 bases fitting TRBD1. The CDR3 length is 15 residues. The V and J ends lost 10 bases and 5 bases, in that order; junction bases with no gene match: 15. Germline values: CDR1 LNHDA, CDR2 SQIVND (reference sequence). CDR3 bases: TGTGCCACCACCGAGACAGGGGTAGCGGTGGAGACCCAGTACTTC. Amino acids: CATTETGVAVETQYF.

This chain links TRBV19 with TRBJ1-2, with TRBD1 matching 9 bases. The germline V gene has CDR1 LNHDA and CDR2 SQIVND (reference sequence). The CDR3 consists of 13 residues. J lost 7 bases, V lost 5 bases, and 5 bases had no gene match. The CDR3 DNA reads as TGTGCCAGTAGTCCGGGGACAGGGTTTGGCTACACCTTC. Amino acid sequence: CASSPGTGFGYTF.

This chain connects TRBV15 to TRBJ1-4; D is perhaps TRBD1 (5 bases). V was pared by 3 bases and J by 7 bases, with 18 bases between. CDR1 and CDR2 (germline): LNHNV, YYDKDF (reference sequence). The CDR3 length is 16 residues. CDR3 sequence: CATSRESGAGVEKLFF. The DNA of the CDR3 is TGTGCCACCAGCAGGGAGAGCGGGGCTGGCGTTGAAAAACTGTTTTTT.

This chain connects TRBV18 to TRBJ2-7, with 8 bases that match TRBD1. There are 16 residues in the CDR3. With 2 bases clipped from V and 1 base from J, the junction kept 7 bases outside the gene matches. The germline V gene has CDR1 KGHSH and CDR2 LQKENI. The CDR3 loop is CASSPLGTGVSYEQYF. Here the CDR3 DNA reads TGTGCCAGCTCACCATTAGGGACAGGAGTTTCCTACGAGCAGTACTTC.

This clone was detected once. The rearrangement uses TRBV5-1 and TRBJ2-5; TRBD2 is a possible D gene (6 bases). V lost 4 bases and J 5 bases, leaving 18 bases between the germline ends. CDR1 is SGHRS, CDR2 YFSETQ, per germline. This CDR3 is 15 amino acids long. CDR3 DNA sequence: TGCGCCAGCAGCGTGGAGGGACTTTCGGGCGAGACCCAGTACTTC. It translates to CASSVEGLSGETQYF.

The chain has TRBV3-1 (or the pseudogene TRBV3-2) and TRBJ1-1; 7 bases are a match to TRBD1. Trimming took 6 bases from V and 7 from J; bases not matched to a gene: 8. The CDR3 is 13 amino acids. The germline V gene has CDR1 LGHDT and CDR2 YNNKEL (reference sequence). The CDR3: CASSFTGENEAFF. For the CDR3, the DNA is TGTGCCAGCAGTTTCACAGGGGAGAATGAAGCTTTCTTT.

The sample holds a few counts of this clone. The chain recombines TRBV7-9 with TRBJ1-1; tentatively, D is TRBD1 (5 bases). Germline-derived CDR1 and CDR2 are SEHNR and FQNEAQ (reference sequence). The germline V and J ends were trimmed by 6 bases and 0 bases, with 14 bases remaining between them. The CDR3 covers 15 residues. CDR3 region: CASSKRQGMNTEAFF. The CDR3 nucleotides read TGTGCCAGCAGTAAACGTCAGGGTATGAACACTGAAGCTTTCTTT.

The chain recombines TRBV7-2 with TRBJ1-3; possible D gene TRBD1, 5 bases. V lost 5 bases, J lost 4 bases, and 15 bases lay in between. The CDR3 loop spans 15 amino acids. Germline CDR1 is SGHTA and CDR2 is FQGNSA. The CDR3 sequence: CASSPQDTRGNTIYF. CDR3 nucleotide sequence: TGTGCCAGCAGCCCCCAGGACACGCGCGGAAACACCATATATTTT.